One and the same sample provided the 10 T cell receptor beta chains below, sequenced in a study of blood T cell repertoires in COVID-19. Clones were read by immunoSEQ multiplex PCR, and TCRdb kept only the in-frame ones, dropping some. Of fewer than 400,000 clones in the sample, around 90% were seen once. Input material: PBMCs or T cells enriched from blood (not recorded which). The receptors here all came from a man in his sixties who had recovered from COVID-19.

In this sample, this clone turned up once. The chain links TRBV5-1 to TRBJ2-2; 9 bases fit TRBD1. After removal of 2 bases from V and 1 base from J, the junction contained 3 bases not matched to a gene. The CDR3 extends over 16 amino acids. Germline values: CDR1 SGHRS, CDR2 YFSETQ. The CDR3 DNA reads TGCGCCAGCAGCTTCAACAGGGGGCTGAACACCGGGGAGCTGTTTTTT. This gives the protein CASSFNRGLNTGELFF.

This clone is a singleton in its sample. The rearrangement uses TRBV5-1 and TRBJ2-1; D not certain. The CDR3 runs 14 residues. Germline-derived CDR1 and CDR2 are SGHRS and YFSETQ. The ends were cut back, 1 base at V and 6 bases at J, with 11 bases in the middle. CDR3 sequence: CASSLLAGVNEQFF. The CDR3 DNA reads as TGCGCCAGCAGCTTGTTAGCCGGAGTCAATGAGCAGTTCTTC.

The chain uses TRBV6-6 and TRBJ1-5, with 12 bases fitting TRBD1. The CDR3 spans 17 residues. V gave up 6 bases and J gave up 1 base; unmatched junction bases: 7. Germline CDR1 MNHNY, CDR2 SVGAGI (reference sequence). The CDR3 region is CASSRTGQGASNQPQHF. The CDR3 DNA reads TGTGCCAGCAGCCGAACGGGACAGGGGGCGAGCAATCAGCCCCAGCATTTT.

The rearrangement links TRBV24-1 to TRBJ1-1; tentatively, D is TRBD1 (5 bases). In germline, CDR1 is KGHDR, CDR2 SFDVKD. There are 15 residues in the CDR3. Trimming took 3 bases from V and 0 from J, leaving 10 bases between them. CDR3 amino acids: CATSDSRTLNTEAFF. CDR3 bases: TGTGCCACCAGTGATAGTCGGACATTGAACACTGAAGCTTTCTTT.

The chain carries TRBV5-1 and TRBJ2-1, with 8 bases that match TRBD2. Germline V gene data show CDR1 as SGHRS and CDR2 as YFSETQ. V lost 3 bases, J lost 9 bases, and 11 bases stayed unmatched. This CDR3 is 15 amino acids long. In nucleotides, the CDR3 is TGCGCCAGCAGCTCACTAGCGGAAAATTCTGGTGAGCAGTTCTTC. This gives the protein CASSSLAENSGEQFF.

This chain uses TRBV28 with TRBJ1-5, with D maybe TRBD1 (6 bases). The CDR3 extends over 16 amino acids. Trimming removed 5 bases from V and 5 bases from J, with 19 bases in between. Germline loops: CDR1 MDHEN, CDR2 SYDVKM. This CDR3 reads CASSVKMGAGDQPQHF. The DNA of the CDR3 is TGTGCCAGCAGTGTGAAGATGGGGGCGGGAGATCAGCCCCAGCATTTT.

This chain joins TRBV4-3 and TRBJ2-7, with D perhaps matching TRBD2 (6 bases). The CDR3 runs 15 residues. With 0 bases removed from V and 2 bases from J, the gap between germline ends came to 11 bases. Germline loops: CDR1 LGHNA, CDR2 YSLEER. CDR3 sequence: CASSQDLTGAYEQYF. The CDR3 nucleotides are TGCGCCAGCAGCCAAGATTTGACGGGGGCCTACGAGCAGTACTTC.

DNA for the CDR3: TGTGCCAGCAGTTACGACAGGGGTAATGAAAAACTGTTTTTT. This codes for CASSYDRGNEKLFF. The chain employs TRBV6-5 and TRBJ1-4; 8 bases align to TRBD1. Looked up from germline, CDR1 is MNHEY and CDR2 is SVGAGI. The V and J ends lost 2 bases and 4 bases, in that order; junction bases with no gene match: 0. The CDR3 contains 14 residues.

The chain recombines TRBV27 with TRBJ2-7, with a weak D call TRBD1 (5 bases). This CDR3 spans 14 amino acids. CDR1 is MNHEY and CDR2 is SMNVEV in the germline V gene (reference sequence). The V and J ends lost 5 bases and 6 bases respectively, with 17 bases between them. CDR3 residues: CASSPLDSLGEQYF. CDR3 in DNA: TGTGCCAGCAGTCCTCTCGACAGTCTCGGCGAGCAGTACTTC.

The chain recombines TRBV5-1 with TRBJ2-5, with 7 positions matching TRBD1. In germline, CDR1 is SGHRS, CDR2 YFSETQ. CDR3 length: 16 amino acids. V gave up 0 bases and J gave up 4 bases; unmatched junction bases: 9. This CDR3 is CASSLGQGFFRETQYF. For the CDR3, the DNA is TGCGCCAGCAGCTTGGGACAGGGATTTTTCCGAGAGACCCAGTACTTC.